The present T cell receptor (beta chain) was sequenced within a study of T cell changes during pregnancy in multiple sclerosis. Repertoires were generated with immunoSEQ multiplex PCR, while TCRdb's copy carries only in-frame clones and drops some. The sample records 39,000 or so clones, around 92% being singletons. The sequence derives from a female donor with multiple sclerosis, enrolled in a pregnancy study. This specimen was CD8+ T cells from peripheral blood mononuclear cells, taken after pregnancy.

Here the CDR3 reads CASSLGQGLEQYF. The CDR3, as DNA: TGTGCCAGCAGTTTAGGTCAGGGCCTGGAGCAGTACTTC. The chain uses TRBV27 and TRBJ2-7; D is perhaps TRBD1 (5 bases). Germline V gene lookup returns CDR1 MNHEY and CDR2 SMNVEV (reference sequence). V lost 2 bases and J lost 7, with 12 bases in between. The CDR3 contains 13 residues.